A single sample gave rise to the 10 T cell receptor beta chains below, sequenced in a study of post-analysis software for immune sequencing data (dated by TCRdb to between 2014 and 2017). What the work shows at the level of the full study, not this receptor alone: Significantly higher frequencies in patients than in controls were found for roughly 5 TRBV segments, including TRBV5-6, TRBV5-1 and TRBV20-1.

These TCRs are of unknown antigen specificity. Library preparation was by PCR. TCRdb lists the instrument as Illumina HiSeq 2500. To reduce PCR and sequencing biases, unique molecular identifiers were incorporated into the TCR beta cDNA libraries. TCRdb handled the public reads itself, with Q25 trimming in fastp and clone calling in MiXCR, and kept productive beta chains. Each record represents a unique CDR3 protein, reported with the most common genes and DNA among its rows. This sample holds 600,000 to 750,000 distinct CDR3 sequences; 55% to 60% were observed only once. Approximately 11% of the sample is in the top ten clones. Source material: blood. The source is a girl aged 2-10 years with multiple sclerosis.

The chain links TRBV11-2 to TRBJ2-7; 10 nucleotides agree with TRBD1. Looked up from germline, CDR1 is SGHAT and CDR2 is FQNNGV. This CDR3 spans 15 amino acids. With 2 bases clipped from V and 7 bases from J, the junction kept 8 bases outside the gene matches. CDR3 protein: CASSLRDRGRGEQYF. DNA for the CDR3: TGTGCCAGCAGCTTAAGAGACAGGGGGCGAGGGGAGCAGTACTTC. The whole variable domain, filled in from reference TRBV11-2 and TRBJ2-7, reads EAGVAQSPRYKIIEKRQSVAFWCNPISGHATLYWYQQILGQGPKLLIQFQNNGVVDDSQLPKDRFSAERLKGVDSTLKIQPAKLEDSAVYLCASSLRDRGRGEQYFGPGTRLTVT.

This chain joins TRBV11-2 and TRBJ2-5, with 12 bases identical to TRBD2. CDR1 is SGHAT and CDR2 is FQNNGV in the germline V gene. This CDR3 contains 21 residues. Losses at the gene ends were 7 bases for V and 5 bases for J; bases not matched to a gene: 26. The CDR3 loop is CASTLGATSGGPTVHSETQYF. As DNA, the CDR3 is TGTGCCAGCACCCTAGGGGCCACTAGCGGGGGGCCAACAGTCCATTCGGAGACCCAGTACTTC.

Here the CDR3 DNA reads TGTGCCAGCAGCCCCCTTCGAGACAACAGGGCTGTGGACATTCAGTACTTC. It specifies CASSPLRDNRAVDIQYF. The chain carries TRBV3-1 and TRBJ2-4; maybe TRBD1 (6 bases). The CDR3 has 17 amino acids. Looked up from germline, CDR1 is LGHDT and CDR2 is YNNKEL (reference sequence). Trimming cost V 4 bases and J 8 bases, with 24 bases left between them.

V and J are TRBV14 and TRBJ2-7, with D possibly called TRBD1 or TRBD2 (5 bases each). The end of the DNA fits TRBJ2-5 better, so the J call may be wrong. The CDR3 spans 15 residues. The germline gives CDR1 SGHDN, CDR2 FVKESK. The CDR3 loop reads CASSQTGTVEETQYF. CDR3 sequence (DNA): TGTGCCAGCAGCCAGACCGGGACGGTAGAAGAGACCCAGTACTTC.

The V call is TRBV5-6, the J call TRBJ1-2; TRBD1 is a possible D gene (6 bases). Trimming removed 3 bases at V and 4 bases at J, with 10 bases between. This CDR3 contains 13 residues. CDR1 SGHDT and CDR2 YYEEEE come from the germline V gene. In DNA, the CDR3 is TGTGCCAGCAGCTCGGGGGGCGCCTATGGCTACACCTTC. It yields the protein CASSSGGAYGYTF. Drawing the rest from reference TRBV5-6 and TRBJ1-2, the complete variable domain is DAGVTQSPTHLIKTRGQQVTLRCSPKSGHDTVSWYQQALGQGPQFIFQYYEEEERQRGNFPDRFSGHQFPNYSSELNVNALLLGDSALYLCASSSGGAYGYTFGSGTRLTVV.

The chain employs TRBV7-9 and TRBJ2-5; D uncertain. The DNA end is more similar to TRBJ2-7, so the J call may be wrong. CDR1 and CDR2 from the germline V gene are SEHNR and FQNEAQ (reference sequence). There are 12 residues in the CDR3. The CDR3 sequence: CANSRHNYEQYF. CDR3 nucleotides: TGTGCCAACAGTCGACACAACTACGAGCAGTACTTC.

V gene TRBV12-3 or TRBV12-4 combines with J gene TRBJ1-2; D unclear. The CDR3 consists of 13 residues. Trimming removed 6 bases at V and 4 bases at J, with 12 bases between. In DNA, the CDR3 is TGTGCCAGCAGGCCCCTGGCGGCCTATGGCTACACCTTC. Translated: CASRPLAAYGYTF.

The rearrangement links TRBV2 to TRBJ2-3; weak D call: TRBD2 (5 bases). V was shortened by 8 bases and J by 7 bases, with 19 bases between the two germline ends. The CDR3 consists of 14 residues. Germline assignment: CDR1 SNHLY and CDR2 FYNNEI. This CDR3 reads CASEDYPSPNTQYF. Written as DNA, the CDR3 is TGTGCCAGCGAAGACTATCCCTCTCCGAATACGCAGTATTTT.

This clonotype appeared a few times. This chain connects TRBV12-3 or TRBV12-4 to TRBJ2-3; D unclear. The length of the CDR3 is 14 residues. V was trimmed by 5 bases and J by 0 bases, leaving 9 bases between them. CDR3 loop: CASSKDPSTDTQYF. The CDR3 coding sequence is TGTGCCAGCAGTAAGGACCCAAGCACAGATACGCAGTATTTT.

This clonotype came up a few times. The V and J genes are TRBV12-3 or TRBV12-4 and TRBJ2-7, with no clear D. V was shortened by 1 base and J by 3 bases, with 7 bases between the two germline ends. There are 13 residues in the CDR3. CDR3 nucleotides: TGTGCCAGCAGTTTAGACGGAGACTACGAGCAGTACTTC. Translating gives CASSLDGDYEQYF.